This entry features one T cell receptor beta chain sequence. The antigen remains undetermined. In germline, CDR1 is SGHVS, CDR2 FQNEAQ. After removal of 0 bases from V and 3 bases from J, the junction contained 13 bases not matched to a gene. The CDR3 extends over 19 amino acids. This sample is part of a study of molecular identifiers for immune sequencing clone quantification. Study context: Replicate RNA from about 20,000 or 100,000 naive CD8 T cells formed five aliquots; four were sequenced. Study-wide findings and caveats: Clones carrying above 20 RNA copies accounted for over 97% of effector molecules, under 1% in naive cells. Sharing of a barcode by identical TCR molecules could cause highly expanded clone sizes to be underestimated.

Preparation of the bulk TCR libraries relied on previously described methods and listed TCR primers. TCRdb called the PCR reads again in MiXCR, with one record for every CDR3 protein. This table holds hundreds of thousands of distinct CDR3 sequences, 25% found once. This sequence was found in a human donor in good health. Some libraries in this study had Jurkat cell RNA spiked in. The chain recombines TRBV7-8 with TRBJ1-5; 8 bases agree with TRBD1. Specimen: naive CD8+ T cells from blood, with Jurkat cell RNA spiked in. Subset of the sample: FACS-sorted CD8+CD4-CCR7+CD45RA+ naive T cells. CDR3 in DNA: TGTGCCAGCAGCTTAGCGGAACACTACGGGACAGGATTCAATCAGCCCCAGCATTTT. Its protein product is CASSLAEHYGTGFNQPQHF.